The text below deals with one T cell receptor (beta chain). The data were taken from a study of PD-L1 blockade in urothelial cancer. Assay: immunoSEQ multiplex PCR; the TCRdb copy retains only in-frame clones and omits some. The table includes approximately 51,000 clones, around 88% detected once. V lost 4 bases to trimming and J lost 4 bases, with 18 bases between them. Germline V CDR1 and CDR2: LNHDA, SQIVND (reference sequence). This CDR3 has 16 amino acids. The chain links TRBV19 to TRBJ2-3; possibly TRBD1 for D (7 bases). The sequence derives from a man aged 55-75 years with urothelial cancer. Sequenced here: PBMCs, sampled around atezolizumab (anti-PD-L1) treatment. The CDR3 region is CASSTRGRGPPDTQYF. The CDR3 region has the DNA TGTGCCAGTAGTACGAGGGGGCGGGGACCCCCAGATACGCAGTATTTT.